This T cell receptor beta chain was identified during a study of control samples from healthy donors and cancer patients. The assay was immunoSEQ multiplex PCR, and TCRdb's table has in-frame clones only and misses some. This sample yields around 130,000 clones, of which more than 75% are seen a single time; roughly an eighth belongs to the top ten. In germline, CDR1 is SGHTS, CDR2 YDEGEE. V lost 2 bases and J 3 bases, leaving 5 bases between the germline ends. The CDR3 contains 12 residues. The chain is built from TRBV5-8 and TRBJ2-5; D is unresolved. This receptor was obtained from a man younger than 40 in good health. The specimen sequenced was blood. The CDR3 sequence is CASSLTKETQYF. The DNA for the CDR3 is TGTGCCAGCAGCTTAACTAAAGAGACCCAGTACTTC.